This is a list of T cell receptor beta chains from one sample in a study of OX40 agonist ivuxolimab in advanced cancers. Data came from immunoSEQ multiplex PCR; TCRdb stores just in-frame clones and leaves some out. The sample records around 71,000 clones, 86% being singletons. Sequenced here: CD4+ or CD8+ T cells sorted from blood, sampled in a trial of the OX40 agonist ivuxolimab. These receptors all stem from an adult with an advanced solid tumor such as melanoma, head and neck, liver or kidney cancer. The CDR3 runs from the conserved cysteine through the conserved F or W. D genes are given only for firm matches. Clone size is stated in some rows and not others, as once, few, many or a class when expanded.

V,size,D,J,DNA,CDR3
TRBV28,.,TRBD1,TRBJ1-2,TGTGCCAGCAGTTCACCGGGACAGGGGTGGGATGGCTACACCTTC,CASSSPGQGWDGYTF
TRBV7-8,.,TRBD2,TRBJ2-2,TGTGCCAGCAGCTTAGCCCGGACTAGCGGGAACACCGGGGAGCTGTTTTTT,CASSLARTSGNTGELFF
TRBV28,.,TRBD2,TRBJ2-7,TGTGCCAGCAACCGGGTCGGGACTAGCGGCTACGAGCAGTACTTC,CASNRVGTSGYEQYF
TRBV29-1,.,TRBD1,TRBJ2-7,TGCAGCGCGGGACAGGGCACCTACGAGCAGTACTTC,CSAGQGTYEQYF
TRBV6-6,few,TRBD1,TRBJ2-7,TGTGCCAGCAGTTACTTGGGACAGGGTGAGAACGAGCAGTACTTC,CASSYLGQGENEQYF
TRBV9,.,.,TRBJ2-6,TGTGCCAGCAGCGTAGATGGAGCTTCTGGGGCCAACGTCCTGACTTTC,CASSVDGASGANVLTF
TRBV29-1,.,.,TRBJ1-1,TGCAGCGTTATTCTTCGACACCAAAACACTGAAGCTTTCTTT,CSVILRHQNTEAFF
TRBV4-1,.,.,TRBJ2-1,TGCGCCAGCAGTCCCCACTTAACGGATAGCTCCTACAATGAGCAGTTCTTC,CASSPHLTDSSYNEQFF
TRBV19,.,TRBD2,TRBJ2-5,TGTGCCAGTAGTATAGGTCTAGCGGGAGGGCCTAAGATTGAGACCCAGTACTTC,CASSIGLAGGPKIETQYF
TRBV10-3,.,TRBD1,TRBJ2-2,TGTGCCACCGGACAGGGGTTTTCGGCGGGGGACAACACCGGGGAGCTGTTTTTT,CATGQGFSAGDNTGELFF
TRBV7-9,.,TRBD2,TRBJ2-7,TGTGCCAGCAGCATCGAGGTAGCGGGAGATGACGACGAGCAGTACTTC,CASSIEVAGDDDEQYF
TRBV7-7,.,TRBD1,TRBJ2-1,TGTGCCAGCAGCTACGGGGACAGTAATGAGCAGTTCTTC,CASSYGDSNEQFF
TRBV5-1,.,.,TRBJ2-5,TGCGCCAGCAGCTTGGTGCCAGCCCAAGAGACCCAGTACTTC,CASSLVPAQETQYF
TRBV29-1,.,.,TRBJ2-5,TGCAGCGTTGGGCAAGAGACCCAGTACTTC,CSVGQETQYF
TRBV7-2,.,.,TRBJ1-1,TGTGCCAGCAGGGAACAGGGCCCCCAAGGAGCTTTCTTT,CASREQGPQGAFF
TRBV19,once,TRBD1,TRBJ1-2,TGTGCCAGTAGTACGGGACAGGGCCGAACTAACTATGGCTACACCTTC,CASSTGQGRTNYGYTF
TRBV6-5,.,.,TRBJ1-4,TGTGCCAGCAGCCCCGGGAGCGAGGGAGAAAAACTGTTTTTT,CASSPGSEGEKLFF
TRBV7-2,.,.,TRBJ2-5,TGTGCCAGCAGCTTTTTGGCGGTTGGGGAGACCCAGTACTTC,CASSFLAVGETQYF
TRBV7-3,.,.,TRBJ2-7,TGTGCCAGCAGCTTAGGGGGTGGATCCGAGCAGTACTTC,CASSLGGGSEQYF
TRBV5-4,.,.,TRBJ2-5,TGTGCCAGCAGCTTGGGATCGGAGACCCAGTACTTC,CASSLGSETQYF
TRBV4-1,once,.,TRBJ2-4,TGCGCCAGCAGCCGTGTAGGGGTACGAGCCAAAAACATTCAGTACTTC,CASSRVGVRAKNIQYF
TRBV18,.,.,TRBJ2-5,TGTGCCAGCTCACCAAACAGCAAAGAGACCCAGTACTTC,CASSPNSKETQYF
TRBV7-2,.,.,TRBJ2-1,TGTGCCAGCAGCTCAGGCCCCGGTTCAAGCAATGAGCAGTTCTTC,CASSSGPGSSNEQFF
TRBV5-1,.,.,TRBJ1-1,TGCGCCAGCAGCTTCGGGTCAAGCGGTACTGAAGCTTTCTTT,CASSFGSSGTEAFF
TRBV5-1,.,.,TRBJ2-3,TGCGCCAGCAGCTTTGGAGGATTCACAGATACGCAGTATTTT,CASSFGGFTDTQYF
TRBV5-4,.,.,TRBJ1-1,TGTGCCAGCAGCTACGACGGGATTTTTAGGGCTTTCTTT,CASSYDGIFRAFF
TRBV7-9,.,TRBD1,TRBJ2-2,TGTGCCAGCAGCTCAAATACAGGGGTCCACACCGGGGAGCTGTTTTTT,CASSSNTGVHTGELFF
TRBV7-2,.,TRBD1,TRBJ2-1,TGTGCCAGCAGCTTAGGTGGGACAGGGGGCTACAATGAGCAGTTCTTC,CASSLGGTGGYNEQFF
TRBV28,.,TRBD2,TRBJ2-1,TGTGCCAGCAGTAAGTACAAGGGACTAGCGGGAGCCAATGAGCAGTTCTTC,CASSKYKGLAGANEQFF
TRBV7-3,.,.,TRBJ1-1,TGTGCCAGCAGCTTAAGGAGGAGCGCTGAAGCTTTCTTT,CASSLRRSAEAFF
TRBV5-1,.,TRBD2,TRBJ2-1,TGCGCCAGCAGCCCCCGATGGACTAGCGGATACAATGAGCAGTTCTTC,CASSPRWTSGYNEQFF
TRBV12-5,.,TRBD1,TRBJ1-3,TGTGCTAGTGGCCCAGGGGGTGGAAACACCATATATTTT,CASGPGGGNTIYF
TRBV5-1,.,TRBD1,TRBJ2-7,TGCGCCAGCAGCTTGGATGGCAGGGGGTCACGCTACGAGCAGTACTTC,CASSLDGRGSRYEQYF
TRBV7-2,.,.,TRBJ1-2,TGTGCCAGCAGCTCATACAATTCGGGACCGACAATATCCTATGGCTACACCTTC,CASSSYNSGPTISYGYTF
TRBV9,.,.,TRBJ1-4,TGTGCCAGCAGCGCCGGAGCTCGGACACCGAATGAAAAACTGTTTTTT,CASSAGARTPNEKLFF
TRBV7-6,.,TRBD2,TRBJ2-1,TGTGCCAGCAGCTTAGAGAGGACTAGCGGGAACAATGAGCAGTTCTTC,CASSLERTSGNNEQFF
TRBV18,.,.,TRBJ1-3,TGTGCCAGCTCACCGGGAAGAAACACCATATATTTT,CASSPGRNTIYF
TRBV19,.,TRBD1,TRBJ1-5,TGTGCCAGTAGTACCACGACAGGGATTAATAGCAATCAGCCCCAGCATTTT,CASSTTTGINSNQPQHF
TRBV6-1,.,TRBD1,TRBJ2-7,TGTGCCAGCAGTGAGATCTCATGGGGACAGAGATCCTACGAGCAGTACTTC,CASSEISWGQRSYEQYF
TRBV7-2,.,.,TRBJ1-1,TGTGCCAGCAGGATGAACACTGAAGCTTTCTTT,CASRMNTEAFF
TRBV7-8,.,TRBD1,TRBJ1-1,TGTGCCAGCAGCTTCGGGACAGCGAACACTGAAGCTTTCTTT,CASSFGTANTEAFF
TRBV4-1,.,.,TRBJ2-3,TGCGCCAGCAGCCAAGATCACAGGGACCATAGCACAGATACGCAGTATTTT,CASSQDHRDHSTDTQYF
TRBV28,once,.,TRBJ2-6,TGTGCCAGCAGTCTAGCGTCTGGGGCCAACGTCCTGACTTTC,CASSLASGANVLTF